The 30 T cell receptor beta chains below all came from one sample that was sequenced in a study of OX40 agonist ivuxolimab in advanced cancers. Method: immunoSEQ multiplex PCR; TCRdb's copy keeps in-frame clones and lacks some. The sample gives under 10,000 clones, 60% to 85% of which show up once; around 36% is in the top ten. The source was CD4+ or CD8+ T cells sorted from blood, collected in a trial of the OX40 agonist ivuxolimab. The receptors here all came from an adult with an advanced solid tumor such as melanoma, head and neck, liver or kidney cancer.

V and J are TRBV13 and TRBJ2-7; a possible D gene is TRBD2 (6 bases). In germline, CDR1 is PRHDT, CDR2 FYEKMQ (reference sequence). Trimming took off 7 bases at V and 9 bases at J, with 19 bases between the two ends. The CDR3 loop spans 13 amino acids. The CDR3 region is CASTRNRDSLQYF. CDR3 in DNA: TGTGCCAGCACTCGGAACCGGGACTCATTGCAGTACTTC.

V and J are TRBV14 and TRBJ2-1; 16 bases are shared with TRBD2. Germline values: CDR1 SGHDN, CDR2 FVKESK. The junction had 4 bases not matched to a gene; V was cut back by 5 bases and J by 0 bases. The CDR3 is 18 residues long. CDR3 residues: CASSTGTSGGASYNEQFF. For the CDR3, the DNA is TGTGCCAGCAGCACCGGGACTAGCGGGGGGGCCTCCTACAATGAGCAGTTCTTC.

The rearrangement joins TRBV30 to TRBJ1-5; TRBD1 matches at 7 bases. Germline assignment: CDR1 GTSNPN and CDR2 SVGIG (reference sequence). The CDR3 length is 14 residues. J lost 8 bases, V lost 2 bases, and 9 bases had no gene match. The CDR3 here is CAWSLTGRWEPQHF. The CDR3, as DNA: TGTGCCTGGAGTTTGACAGGGAGGTGGGAGCCCCAGCATTTT. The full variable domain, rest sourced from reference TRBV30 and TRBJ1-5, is SQTIHQWPATLVQPVGSPLSLECTVEGTSNPNLYWYRQAAGRGLQLLFYSVGIGQISSEVPQNLSASRPQDRQFILSSKKLLLSDSGFYLCAWSLTGRWEPQHFGDGTRLSIL.

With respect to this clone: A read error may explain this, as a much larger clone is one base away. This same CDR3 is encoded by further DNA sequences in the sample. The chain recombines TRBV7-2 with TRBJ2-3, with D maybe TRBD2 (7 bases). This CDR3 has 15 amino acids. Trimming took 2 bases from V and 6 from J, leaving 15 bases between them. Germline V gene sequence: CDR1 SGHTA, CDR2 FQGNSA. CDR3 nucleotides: TGTGCCAGCAGCTTAAGTGGGGGGGCGGGCGATACGCAGTATTTT. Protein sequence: CASSLSGGAGDTQYF.

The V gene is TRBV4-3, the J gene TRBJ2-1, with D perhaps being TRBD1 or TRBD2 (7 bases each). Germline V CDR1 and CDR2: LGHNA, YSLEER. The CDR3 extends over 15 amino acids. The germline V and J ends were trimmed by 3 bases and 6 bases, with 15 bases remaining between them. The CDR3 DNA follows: TGCGCCAGCAGCCAGAAGCAGGGGGAGGGCAATGAGCAGTTCTTC. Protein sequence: CASSQKQGEGNEQFF.

For the CDR3, the DNA is TGTGCCAGCAGGGCCGGACTGGCACCACAAGAGACCCAGTACTTC. Protein: CASRAGLAPQETQYF. The chain is built from TRBV27 and TRBJ2-5; a possible D gene is TRBD2 (5 bases). The ends were cut back, 6 bases at V and 2 bases at J, with 16 bases in the middle. Germline V gene sequence: CDR1 MNHEY, CDR2 SMNVEV (reference sequence). The CDR3 is 15 amino acids.

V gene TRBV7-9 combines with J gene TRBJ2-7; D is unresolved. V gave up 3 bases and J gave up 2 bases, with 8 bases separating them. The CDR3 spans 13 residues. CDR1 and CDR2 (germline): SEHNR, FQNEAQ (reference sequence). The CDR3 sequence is CASSLADPYEQYF. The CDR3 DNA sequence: TGTGCCAGCAGCTTGGCAGACCCCTACGAGCAGTACTTC. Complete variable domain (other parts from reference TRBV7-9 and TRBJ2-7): DTGVSQNPRHKITKRGQNVTFRCDPISEHNRLYWYRQTLGQGPEFLTYFQNEAQLEKSRLLSDRFSAERPKGSFSTLEIQRTEQGDSAMYLCASSLADPYEQYFGPGTRLTVT.

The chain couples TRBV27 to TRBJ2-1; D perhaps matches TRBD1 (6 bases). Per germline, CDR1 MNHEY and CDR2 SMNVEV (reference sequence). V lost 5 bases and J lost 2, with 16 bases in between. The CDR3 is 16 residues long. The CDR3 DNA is TGTGCCAGCAGTGGGTTACAGGGTGTCACCTACAATGAGCAGTTCTTC. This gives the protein CASSGLQGVTYNEQFF.

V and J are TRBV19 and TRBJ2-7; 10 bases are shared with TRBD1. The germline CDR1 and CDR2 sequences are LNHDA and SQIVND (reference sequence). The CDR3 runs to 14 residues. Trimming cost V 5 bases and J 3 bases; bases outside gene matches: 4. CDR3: CASSSGTGDYEQYF. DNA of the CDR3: TGTGCCAGTAGTTCCGGGACAGGGGACTACGAGCAGTACTTC.

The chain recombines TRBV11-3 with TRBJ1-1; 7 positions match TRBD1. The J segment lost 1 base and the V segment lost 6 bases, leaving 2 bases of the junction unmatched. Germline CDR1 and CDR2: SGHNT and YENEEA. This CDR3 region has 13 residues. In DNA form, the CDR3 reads TGTGCCAGCAGTAGACAGGGGAACACTGAAGCTTTCTTT. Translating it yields CASSRQGNTEAFF.

In nucleotides, the CDR3 is TGTGCCAGCAGTGAAGCGGTGTTTTTAGGCTACGAGCAGTACTTC. Translated: CASSEAVFLGYEQYF. V gene TRBV6-1 combines with J gene TRBJ2-7; D is ambiguous. Germline V lookup: CDR1 MNHNS, CDR2 SASEGT. CDR3 length equals 15 residues. V was pared by 0 bases and J by 3 bases, with 12 bases between.

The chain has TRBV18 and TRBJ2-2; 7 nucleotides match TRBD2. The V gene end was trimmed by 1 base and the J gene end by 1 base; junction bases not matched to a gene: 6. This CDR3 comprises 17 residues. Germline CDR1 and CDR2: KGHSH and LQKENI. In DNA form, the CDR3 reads TGTGCCAGCTCACCACTAAACCTAGCGGAGAACACCGGGGAGCTGTTTTTT. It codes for CASSPLNLAENTGELFF.

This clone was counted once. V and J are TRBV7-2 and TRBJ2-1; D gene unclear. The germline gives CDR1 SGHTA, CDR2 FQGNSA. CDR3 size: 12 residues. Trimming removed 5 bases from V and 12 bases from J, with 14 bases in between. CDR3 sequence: CASSPNGPMQFF. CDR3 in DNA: TGTGCCAGCAGCCCTAACGGGCCTATGCAGTTCTTC.

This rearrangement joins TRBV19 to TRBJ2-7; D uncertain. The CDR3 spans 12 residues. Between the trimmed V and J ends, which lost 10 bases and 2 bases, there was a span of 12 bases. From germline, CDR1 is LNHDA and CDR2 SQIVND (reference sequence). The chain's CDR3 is CATGRAPYEQYF. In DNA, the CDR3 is TGTGCCACTGGACGGGCCCCCTACGAGCAGTACTTC.

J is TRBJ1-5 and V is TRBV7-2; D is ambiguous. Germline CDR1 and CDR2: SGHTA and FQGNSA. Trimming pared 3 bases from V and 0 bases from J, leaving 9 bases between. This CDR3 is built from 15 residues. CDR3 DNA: TGTGCCAGCAGCTTCTCGGGTGCTAGCAATCAGCCCCAGCATTTT. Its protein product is CASSFSGASNQPQHF.

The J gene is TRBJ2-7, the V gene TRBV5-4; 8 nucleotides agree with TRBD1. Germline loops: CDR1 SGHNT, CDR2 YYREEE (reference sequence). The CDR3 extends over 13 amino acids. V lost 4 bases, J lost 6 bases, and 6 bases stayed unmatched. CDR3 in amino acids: CASSERTGLEQYF. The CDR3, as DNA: TGTGCCAGCAGCGAAAGGACAGGGCTCGAGCAGTACTTC.

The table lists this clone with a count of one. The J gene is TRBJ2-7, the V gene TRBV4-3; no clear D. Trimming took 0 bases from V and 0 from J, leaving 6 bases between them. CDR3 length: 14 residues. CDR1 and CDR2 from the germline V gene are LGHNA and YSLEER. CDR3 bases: TGCGCCAGCAGCCAAGATTGGAACTCCTACGAGCAGTACTTC. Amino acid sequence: CASSQDWNSYEQYF.

The CDR3 sequence: CASSSGLGNEQFF. The CDR3 bases are TGTGCCAGCAGCTCTGGTCTCGGCAATGAGCAGTTCTTC. The chain uses TRBV7-2 and TRBJ2-1; the D is unclear. The CDR3 covers 13 residues. V was clipped by 4 bases and J by 6 bases, with 10 bases between them. Germline V gene sequence: CDR1 SGHTA, CDR2 FQGNSA.

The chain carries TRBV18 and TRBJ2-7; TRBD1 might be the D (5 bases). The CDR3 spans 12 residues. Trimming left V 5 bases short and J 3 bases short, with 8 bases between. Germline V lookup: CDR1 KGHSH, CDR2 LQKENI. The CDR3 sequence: CASSADSYEQYF. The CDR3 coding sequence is TGTGCCAGCTCAGCCGACAGCTACGAGCAGTACTTC.

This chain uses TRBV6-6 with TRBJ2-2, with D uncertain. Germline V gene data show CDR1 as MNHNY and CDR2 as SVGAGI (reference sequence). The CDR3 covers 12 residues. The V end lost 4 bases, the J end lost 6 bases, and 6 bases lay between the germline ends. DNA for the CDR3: TGTGCCAGCAGTTGGATAGCCGGGGAGCTGTTTTTT. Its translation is CASSWIAGELFF.

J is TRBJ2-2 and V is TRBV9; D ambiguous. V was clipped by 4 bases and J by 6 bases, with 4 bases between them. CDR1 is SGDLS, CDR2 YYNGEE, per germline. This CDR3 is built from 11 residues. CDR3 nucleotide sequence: TGTGCCAGCAGCTCGTCCGGGGAGCTGTTTTTT. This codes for CASSSSGELFF.

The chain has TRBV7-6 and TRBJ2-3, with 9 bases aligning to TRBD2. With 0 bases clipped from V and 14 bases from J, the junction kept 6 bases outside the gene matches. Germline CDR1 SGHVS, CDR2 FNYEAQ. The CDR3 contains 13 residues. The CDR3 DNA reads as TGTGCCAGCAGCTTAGCAATAGCGGGAGCTTTGTATTTT. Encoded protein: CASSLAIAGALYF.

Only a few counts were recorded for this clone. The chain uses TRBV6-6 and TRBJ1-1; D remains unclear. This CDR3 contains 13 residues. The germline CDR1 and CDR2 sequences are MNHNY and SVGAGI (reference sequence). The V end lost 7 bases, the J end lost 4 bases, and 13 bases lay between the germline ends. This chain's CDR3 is CASNSGVLTEAFF. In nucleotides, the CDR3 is TGTGCCAGCAATTCTGGCGTTCTCACTGAAGCTTTCTTT.

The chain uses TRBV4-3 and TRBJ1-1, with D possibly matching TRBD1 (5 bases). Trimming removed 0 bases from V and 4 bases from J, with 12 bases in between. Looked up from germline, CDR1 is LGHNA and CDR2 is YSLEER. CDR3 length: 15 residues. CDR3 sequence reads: CASSQDYRGSTEAFF. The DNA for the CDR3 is TGCGCCAGCAGCCAAGATTATCGGGGCTCCACTGAAGCTTTCTTT.

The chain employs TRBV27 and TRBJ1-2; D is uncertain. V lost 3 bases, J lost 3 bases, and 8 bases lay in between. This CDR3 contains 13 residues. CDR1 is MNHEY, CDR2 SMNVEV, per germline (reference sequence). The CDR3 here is CASSFSSHYGYTF. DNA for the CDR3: TGTGCCAGCAGTTTCAGTAGCCACTATGGCTACACCTTC.

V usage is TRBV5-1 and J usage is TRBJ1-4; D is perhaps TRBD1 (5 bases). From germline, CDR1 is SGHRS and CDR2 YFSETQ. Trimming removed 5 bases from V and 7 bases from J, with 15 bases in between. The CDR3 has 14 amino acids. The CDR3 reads CASSRDGGIEKLFF. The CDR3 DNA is TGCGCCAGCAGTCGGGATGGGGGTATTGAAAAACTGTTTTTT.

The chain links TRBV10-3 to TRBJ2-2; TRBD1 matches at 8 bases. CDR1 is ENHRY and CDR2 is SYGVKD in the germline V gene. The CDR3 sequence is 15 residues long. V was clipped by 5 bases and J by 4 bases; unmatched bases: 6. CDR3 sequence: CAISPGGRGTGELFF. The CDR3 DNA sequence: TGTGCCATCAGTCCAGGGGGCAGGGGCACCGGGGAGCTGTTTTTT.

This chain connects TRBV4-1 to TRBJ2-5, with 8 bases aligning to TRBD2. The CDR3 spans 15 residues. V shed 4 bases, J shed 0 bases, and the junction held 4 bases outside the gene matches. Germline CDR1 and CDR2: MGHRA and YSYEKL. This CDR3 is CASSPTAGDQETQYF. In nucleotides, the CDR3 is TGCGCCAGCAGCCCCACAGCGGGGGACCAAGAGACCCAGTACTTC.

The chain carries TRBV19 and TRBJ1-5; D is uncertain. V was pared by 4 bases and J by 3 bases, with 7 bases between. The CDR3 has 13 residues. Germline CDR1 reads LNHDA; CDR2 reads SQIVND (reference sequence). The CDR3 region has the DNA TGTGCCAGTAGTACCCCCGCCAATCAGCCCCAGCATTTT. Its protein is CASSTPANQPQHF. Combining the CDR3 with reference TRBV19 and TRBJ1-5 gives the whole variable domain DGGITQSPKYLFRKEGQNVTLSCEQNLNHDAMYWYRQDPGQGLRLIYYSQIVNDFQKGDIAEGYSVSREKKESFPLTVTSAQKNPTAFYLCASSTPANQPQHFGDGTRLSIL.

The CDR3 spells CASSQSDRGYEQYF. The CDR3 nucleotides are TGCGCCAGCAGCCAATCGGATCGGGGCTACGAGCAGTACTTC. This chain connects TRBV4-1 to TRBJ2-7; possible D gene TRBD2, 5 bases. With 2 bases removed from V and 3 bases from J, the gap between germline ends came to 11 bases. Germline V lookup: CDR1 MGHRA, CDR2 YSYEKL. The CDR3 extends over 14 amino acids.